This section outlines one T cell receptor beta chain sequence together with its context. Its specificity is unknown. Sampled while nominally healthy, donors likely had unrecorded immune exposures. The primer mix had 60 Vbeta and 13 Jbeta primers. TCRdb's copy holds only in-frame clones and misses some; the assay was immunoSEQ multiplex PCR. The table shows around 170,000 clones, with about three quarters occurring only once. This sample was included in a study of cytomegalovirus exposure and HLA in healthy donors. Study observations and caveats: Cytomegalovirus association was assigned to 150 to 200 TCR beta chains. Immune exposure information comprised only CMV serostatus.

Germline values: CDR1 MNHNS, CDR2 SASEGT. The CDR3 consists of 16 residues. The V and J ends lost 3 bases and 0 bases, in that order; junction bases with no gene match: 2. The sequenced material came from PBMCs. V gene TRBV6-1 combines with J gene TRBJ1-6; 7 nucleotides align to TRBD1. The TCR comes from a girl aged 5-17 years in good health and CMV-seronegative. CDR3 protein: CASSEWDSSYNSPLHF. The CDR3 bases are TGTGCCAGCAGTGAGTGGGACAGCTCCTATAATTCACCCCTCCACTTT.